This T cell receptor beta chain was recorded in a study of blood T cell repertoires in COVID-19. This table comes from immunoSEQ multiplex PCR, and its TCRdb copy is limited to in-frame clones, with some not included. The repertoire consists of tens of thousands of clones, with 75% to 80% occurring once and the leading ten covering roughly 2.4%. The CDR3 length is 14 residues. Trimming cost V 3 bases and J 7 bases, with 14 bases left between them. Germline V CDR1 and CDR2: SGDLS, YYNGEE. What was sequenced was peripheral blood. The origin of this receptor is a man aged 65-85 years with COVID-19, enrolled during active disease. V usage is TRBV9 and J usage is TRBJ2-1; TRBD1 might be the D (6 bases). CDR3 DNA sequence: TGTGCCAGCAGCGCAGGACAGATTGGGAATGAGCAGTTCTTC. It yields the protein CASSAGQIGNEQFF.